This TCR beta chain derives from a study of radiotherapy plus CTLA-4 blockade in lung cancer. The overall study: An objective response was seen in roughly a sixth of patients, and disease control in 31%.

Regarding the study as a whole: Expansion in blood of tumor-derived TCR clones was seen after radiotherapy plus ipilimumab. The best predictor of response was reported to be early blood T cell clone dynamics, with interferon-beta.

This clone appeared once. The antigen remains unidentified. The V gene lost 3 bases and the J gene lost 5 bases, with 13 bases spanning the gap. Germline-derived CDR1 and CDR2 are GTSNPN and SVGIG (reference sequence). The CDR3 is 14 amino acids. Lung cancer patients with chemo-refractory metastatic non-small-cell disease were given focal radiation plus CTLA-4 blockade with ipilimumab. Repertoires were generated with immunoSEQ multiplex PCR, while TCRdb's copy carries only in-frame clones and drops some. The sample lists some 45,000 clones; 65% to 85% were seen once. This sequence originates from a human donor with non-small cell lung cancer who had stable disease on radiotherapy plus ipilimumab. The chain combines TRBV30 with TRBJ2-2; D could derive from TRBD1 or TRBD2 (5 bases each). Material: peripheral blood, obtained from a patient treated with radiotherapy plus ipilimumab. The CDR3 reads CAWRPGPGTGELFF. The DNA for the CDR3 is TGTGCCTGGAGGCCAGGGCCGGGGACCGGGGAGCTGTTTTTT.